These T cell receptor beta chains were read from a single sample in a study of T cells in Graves' hyperthyroidism and ophthalmopathy. TCRdb redid the calling of the multiplex PCR reads with MiXCR, one entry per CDR3 protein. The table lists roughly 500,000 distinct CDR3 sequences, over 11% of them singletons. The sequenced sample was blood. These receptors were taken from a woman aged 25-40 years with Graves' hyperthyroidism that later progressed to Graves' ophthalmopathy. The CDR3 runs from the conserved cysteine through the conserved F or W. The D gene is left open where the match is weak. Rows may omit the clone size; those that give it use once, few, many or a size class.

d_call | clone_size | j_call | v_call | cdr3_aa | cdr3_nt
TRBD2 | few | TRBJ2-5 | TRBV6-1 | CASSDARGLAVPTYF | TGTGCCAGCAGTGACGCAAGAGGACTAGCGGTTCCTACGTACTTC
TRBD2 | many | TRBJ2-1 | TRBV24-1 | CATSDGAGGPFNEQFF | TGTGCCACCAGTGATGGGGCGGGAGGGCCCTTCAATGAGCAGTTCTTC
NA | NA | TRBJ1-4 | TRBV14 | CASSQVGPSFNEKLFF | TGTGCCAGCAGCCAAGTAGGGCCCTCCTTCAATGAAAAACTGTTTTTT
NA | many | TRBJ2-3 | TRBV24-1 | CATSFGETSTDTQYF | TGTGCCACCAGTTTCGGAGAAACAAGCACAGATACGCAGTATTTT
TRBD2 | many | TRBJ2-5 | TRBV12-3/TRBV12-4 | CASSPQPWREVKETQYF | TGTGCCAGCAGTCCCCAACCATGGCGGGAGGTTAAAGAGACCCAGTACTTC
NA | many | TRBJ2-3 | TRBV20-1 | CSARRSSGPTDTQYF | TGCAGTGCTAGACGATCGAGCGGACCCACAGATACGCAGTATTTT
NA | many | TRBJ1-1 | TRBV11-2 | CASSSFRGDTEAFF | TGTGCCAGCAGCTCCTTCCGAGGAGACACTGAAGCTTTCTTT
NA | few | TRBJ1-1 | TRBV19 | CASGLLTEAFF | TGTGCCAGTGGACTGCTCACTGAAGCTTTCTTT
TRBD1 | many | TRBJ1-6 | TRBV20-1 | CSARDQGEGDYSPLHF | TGCAGTGCTAGAGATCAGGGGGAGGGGGACTATTCACCCCTCCACTTT
NA | NA | TRBJ2-1 | TRBV5-4 | CASSGTQPSYNEQFF | TGTGCCAGCAGCGGGACTCAGCCGTCGTACAATGAGCAGTTCTTC
TRBD1 | many | TRBJ2-2 | TRBV2 | CASSEVGGNTGELFF | TGTGCCAGCAGTGAAGTAGGGGGCAACACCGGGGAGCTGTTTTTT
NA | few | TRBJ2-3 | TRBV24-1 | CATSDPGRPTDTQYF | TGTGCCACCAGTGACCCCGGTCGCCCCACAGATACGCAGTATTTT
NA | NA | TRBJ2-6 | TRBV5-1 | CASSPQGGELSGANVLTF | TGCGCCAGCAGTCCACAGGGAGGGGAACTCTCTGGGGCCAACGTCCTGACTTTC
NA | many | TRBJ1-5 | TRBV30 | CAWSKGDYQPQHF | TGTGCCTGGAGTAAGGGGGACTATCAGCCCCAGCATTTT
TRBD1 | many | TRBJ1-2 | TRBV12-3/TRBV12-4 | CASSFEDRVGYTF | TGTGCCAGCAGTTTTGAGGACAGGGTTGGCTACACCTTC
NA | many | TRBJ2-1 | TRBV5-1 | CASSSVSEQFF | TGCGCCAGCAGTTCGGTGAGTGAGCAGTTCTTC
NA | many | TRBJ2-7 | TRBV19 | CASSIGSDYYEQYF | TGTGCCAGTAGTATAGGCAGCGACTACTACGAGCAGTACTTC
TRBD2 | NA | TRBJ2-2 | TRBV30 | CAYCPGLAGGAGELFF | TGTGCCTATTGCCCGGGACTAGCGGGAGGAGCCGGGGAGCTGTTTTTT
TRBD2 | many | TRBJ2-3 | TRBV24-1 | CATSDLGSGRPTDTQYF | TGTGCCACCAGTGATCTGGGTAGCGGGAGGCCCACAGATACGCAGTATTTT
NA | NA | TRBJ2-5 | TRBV18 | CASSPSWGEETRYF | TGTGCCAGCTCACCGTCTTGGGGGGAAGAGACCCGGTACTTC
NA | many | TRBJ2-7 | TRBV12-3/TRBV12-4 | CASSSGTEQYF | TGTGCCAGCAGTTCAGGGACCGAGCAGTACTTC
NA | NA | TRBJ2-7 | TRBV6-9 | CASSSYPGSKIYEQYF | TGTGCCAGCAGTTCCTACCCCGGGAGCAAAATCTACGAGCAGTACTTC
TRBD2 | NA | TRBJ2-1 | TRBV7-3 | CASSLMGLESDEQFF | TGTGCCAGCAGCTTAATGGGACTAGAGAGCGATGAGCAGTTCTTC
NA | many | TRBJ1-1 | TRBV7-3 | CASSRTMNTEAFF | TGTGCCAGCAGCCGAACTATGAACACTGAAGCTTTCTTT
NA | many | TRBJ2-2 | TRBV18 | CASSGEDGELFF | TGTGCCAGCTCAGGAGAAGACGGGGAGCTGTTTTTT
NA | many | TRBJ1-4 | TRBV7-9 | CASSLVSREEKLFF | TGTGCCAGCAGCTTAGTCTCACGGGAGGAAAAACTGTTTTTT
TRBD2 | few | TRBJ2-1 | TRBV5-4 | CASSLVGLADNEQFF | TGTGCCAGCAGCTTGGTCGGACTAGCCGACAATGAGCAGTTCTTC
NA | NA | TRBJ2-7 | TRBV12-3/TRBV12-4 | CASSFYRHPYEQYF | TGTGCCAGCAGTTTTTATCGACACCCCTACGAGCAGTACTTC
NA | many | TRBJ1-1 | TRBV27 | CASSSPRRSTEAFF | TGTGCCAGCAGTTCCCCCCGACGGAGCACTGAAGCTTTCTTT
TRBD2 | few | TRBJ2-3 | TRBV20-1 | CSARPTSGADTQYF | TGCAGTGCTAGACCCACTAGCGGAGCAGATACGCAGTATTTT
TRBD1 | many | TRBJ1-1 | TRBV20-1 | CRPSGGTEAFF | TGCAGGCCCTCAGGGGGCACTGAAGCTTTCTTT
TRBD2 | NA | TRBJ2-1 | TRBV7-9 | CAIPIGTSGYNEQFF | TGTGCCATTCCGATCGGGACTAGCGGGTACAATGAGCAGTTCTTC
NA | NA | TRBJ1-5 | TRBV9 | CASSVGAGGNQPQHF | TGTGCCAGCAGCGTAGGGGCTGGTGGCAATCAGCCCCAGCATTTT
NA | few | TRBJ2-2 | TRBV7-8 | CASSLIPTGNTGELFF | TGTGCCAGCAGCCTCATTCCGACTGGAAACACCGGGGAGCTGTTTTTT
NA | few | TRBJ2-6 | TRBV3-1 | CASSQESGVSGANVLTF | TGTGCCAGCAGCCAAGAGTCAGGGGTTTCGGGGGCCAACGTCCTGACTTTC
NA | many | TRBJ1-6 | TRBV2 | CASSPTWPNNSPLHF | TGTGCCAGCAGTCCAACGTGGCCTAATAATTCACCCCTCCACTTT
NA | many | TRBJ1-2 | TRBV6-1 | CASTSAREGYTF | TGTGCCAGCACCTCGGCGCGGGAAGGCTACACCTTC
NA | many | TRBJ1-2 | TRBV6-5 | CASTLRGESNYGYTF | TGTGCCAGCACCCTCCGGGGGGAGAGTAACTATGGCTACACCTTC
TRBD1 | once | TRBJ1-1 | TRBV28 | CASSTGTGGFTEAFF | TGTGCCAGCAGTACCGGGACAGGGGGTTTCACTGAAGCTTTCTTT
NA | many | TRBJ1-5 | TRBV28 | CASSFGLKVLQPQHF | TGTGCCAGCAGTTTTGGGCTTAAGGTTTTACAGCCCCAGCATTTT
NA | many | TRBJ2-1 | TRBV7-3 | CASSFIDGSSYNEQFF | TGTGCCAGCAGCTTTATCGACGGAAGCTCCTACAATGAGCAGTTCTTC